This TCR beta chain was recovered during a study of blood T cell repertoires in COVID-19. The table came from immunoSEQ multiplex PCR; TCRdb's copy has only in-frame clones and leaves some out. The sample lists about 58,000 clones; about 90% were seen once. Trimming cost V 3 bases and J 8 bases; bases outside gene matches: 1. Germline CDR1 reads SGHTA; CDR2 reads FQGTGA. The CDR3 loop spans 14 amino acids. The sequencing input was peripheral blood. The clonotype originates from a man aged 60 to 69 with acute or convalescent COVID-19. This rearrangement joins TRBV7-3 to TRBJ1-6; TRBD1 matches at 10 bases. CDR3 loop: CASSLTGGYSPLHF. DNA of the CDR3: TGTGCCAGCAGCTTGACAGGGGGCTATTCACCCCTCCACTTT.